The TCR beta chain described here comes from a study of cytomegalovirus exposure and HLA in healthy donors. General study points: In a later analysis, a genetic analysis reported fewer productive-TCR N-insertions in an Asian-associated ancestry cluster than the cohort average.

CDR1 and CDR2 (germline): SQVTM, ANQGSEA. The CDR3 runs to 19 residues. V shed 6 bases and J 0 bases; nucleotides not matched to a gene: 19. This clone was recorded once. What it recognizes is unknown. The PCR used 60 Vbeta and 13 Jbeta primers. Sequencing used immunoSEQ multiplex PCR; TCRdb keeps in-frame clones, though not all of them. The sample consists of around 100,000 clones, 55% to 75% of them appearing once. The chain employs TRBV29-1 and TRBJ1-2, with TRBD1 identical over 10 bases. The source of this sequence is a woman aged 18-29 years in good health and CMV-seropositive. The sequencing input was PBMCs. The CDR3 loop reads CSVERNAGDRGNANYGYTF. In DNA, the CDR3 is TGCAGCGTCGAGAGGAACGCTGGGGACAGGGGTAATGCTAACTATGGCTACACCTTC. The entire variable domain, with the rest obtained from reference TRBV29-1 and TRBJ1-2, is as follows: SAVISQKPSRDICQRGTSLTIQCQVDSQVTMMFWYRQQPGQSLTLIATANQGSEATYESGFVIDKFPISRPNLTFSTLTVSNMSPEDSSIYLCSVERNAGDRGNANYGYTFGSGTRLTVV.